A selection of T cell receptor beta chains follows, all from one sample in a study of sequential checkpoint blockade in melanoma. Profiling relied on immunoSEQ multiplex PCR, and the TCRdb table lists in-frame clones only, not all of them. The repertoire has around 2,000 clones, about half of them found once; the top ten carry roughly a quarter. This specimen consisted of CD8+ T cells sorted from blood (inferred from file names), obtained from a patient given nivolumab and ipilimumab in sequence. These receptors were obtained from a human patient with melanoma. Some clones in this sample may be carry-over from other donors' samples. The CDR3 runs from the conserved cysteine through the conserved F or W. D genes are given only for firm matches. A clone size is listed for some rows: how often the clone was seen (once, few, many), or a class if it is expanded.

v_call	j_call	clone_size	d_call	cdr3_nt	cdr3_aa
TRBV19	TRBJ1-3	NA	NA	TGTGCCAGTACCCTCGCGGCTGGAAACACCATATATTTT	CASTLAAGNTIYF
TRBV7-2	TRBJ2-4	NA	TRBD1	TGTGCCAGCAGCTTAGAAGGGGGCCGAGCCAAAAACATTCAGTACTTC	CASSLEGGRAKNIQYF
TRBV2	TRBJ2-2	large	TRBD2	TGTGCCAGCAGTGACCTAAGGACTAGCCTGGACGGGGAGCTGTTTTTT	CASSDLRTSLDGELFF
TRBV5-4	TRBJ1-6	NA	NA	TGTGCCAGCAGCCGTGGGACTGGGGGTTCACCCCTCCACTTT	CASSRGTGGSPLHF
TRBV5-6	TRBJ1-4	medium-sized	NA	TGTGCCAGCGGCCGGGGGGGGAGTGAAAAACTGTTTTTT	CASGRGGSEKLFF
TRBV13	TRBJ1-2	medium-sized	NA	TGTGCCAGCAGCTTAGACTCCCACGGCTACACCTTC	CASSLDSHGYTF
TRBV5-1	TRBJ2-7	medium-sized	NA	TGCGCCAGCAGCCCAGACAGTTACGAGCAGTACTTC	CASSPDSYEQYF
TRBV4-3	TRBJ2-7	few	TRBD1	TGCGCCAGCAGCCCACAGGGGACGGGACCCTACGAGCAGTACTTC	CASSPQGTGPYEQYF
TRBV7-9	TRBJ1-4	few	NA	TGTGCCAGCAGCTTATTCTCCCCTGCAACTAATGAAAAACTGTTTTTT	CASSLFSPATNEKLFF
TRBV27	TRBJ1-4	few	TRBD1	TGTGCCAGCAGACCGGGGACAGTAAACGAAAAACTGTTTTTT	CASRPGTVNEKLFF
TRBV5-1	TRBJ1-6	few	TRBD1	TGCGCCAGCAGCTTCGACAGGGCTTTAAATTCCCCCCTCCACTTT	CASSFDRALNSPLHF
TRBV27	TRBJ1-5	few	TRBD1	TGTGCCAGCAGTTCCCAGGGGGAGCAGCCCCAGCATTTT	CASSSQGEQPQHF
TRBV9	TRBJ2-3	few	NA	TGTGCCAGCAGCTTCTCGGGAAAGTCAGATACGCAGTATTTT	CASSFSGKSDTQYF
TRBV6-5	TRBJ2-5	once	TRBD2	TGTGCCAGCAGTTACTCTAGCGGGGTGCAAGAGACCCAGTACTTC	CASSYSSGVQETQYF
TRBV29-1	TRBJ1-2	medium-sized	TRBD1	TGCAGCGTCGGGACAGTCTATGGCTACACCTTC	CSVGTVYGYTF
TRBV15	TRBJ2-1	NA	TRBD2	TGTGCCACCAGCAGCGGTAGCGGGGCATACAATGAGCAGTTCTTC	CATSSGSGAYNEQFF
TRBV5-6	TRBJ1-1	few	NA	TGTGCCAGCAGCTTGGGTTCCGGTCGGAGGGCTTTCTTT	CASSLGSGRRAFF
TRBV5-3	TRBJ1-1	few	NA	TGTGCCAGCAGCCAGCAGGACAACATGAACACTGAAGCTTTCTTT	CASSQQDNMNTEAFF
TRBV27	TRBJ1-2	NA	NA	TGTGCCAGCAGTTTATCGGAGGGCTACTATGGCTACACCTTC	CASSLSEGYYGYTF
TRBV5-4	TRBJ1-1	NA	TRBD1	TGTGCCAGCAGCTTGTGGGCAGGGGGCCTCATGAACACTGAAGCTTTCTTT	CASSLWAGGLMNTEAFF
TRBV6-6	TRBJ2-7	NA	TRBD1	TGTGCCAGCAGTTTCTCTAGGGACAGTCCCTCCTACGAGCAGTACTTC	CASSFSRDSPSYEQYF
TRBV7-6	TRBJ1-2	NA	TRBD1	TGTGCCAGCAGCCTACGGACAGGGCCGGCCCCATATGGCTACACCTTC	CASSLRTGPAPYGYTF
TRBV4-1	TRBJ1-1	large	NA	TGCGCCAGCAGTATTCGGGAGGTCACTGAAGCTTTCTTT	CASSIREVTEAFF